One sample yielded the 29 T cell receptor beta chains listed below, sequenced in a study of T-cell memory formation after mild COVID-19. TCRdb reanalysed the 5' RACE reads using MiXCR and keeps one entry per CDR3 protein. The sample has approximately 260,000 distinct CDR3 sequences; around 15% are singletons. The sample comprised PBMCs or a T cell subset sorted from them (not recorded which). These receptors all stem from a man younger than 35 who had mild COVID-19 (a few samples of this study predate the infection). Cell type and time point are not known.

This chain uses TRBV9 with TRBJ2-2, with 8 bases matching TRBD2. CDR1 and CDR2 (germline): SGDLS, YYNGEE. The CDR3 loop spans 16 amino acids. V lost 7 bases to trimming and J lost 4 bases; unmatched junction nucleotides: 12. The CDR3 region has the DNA TGTGCCAGCGGATTTGCGGGGGGCCAAACCACCGGGGAGCTGTTTTTT. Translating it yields CASGFAGGQTTGELFF.

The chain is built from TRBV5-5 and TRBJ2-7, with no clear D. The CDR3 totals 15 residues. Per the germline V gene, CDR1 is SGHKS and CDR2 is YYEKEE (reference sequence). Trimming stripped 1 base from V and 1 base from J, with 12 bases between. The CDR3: CASSLWAGESYEQYF. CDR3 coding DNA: TGTGCCAGCAGCTTGTGGGCAGGAGAGTCCTACGAGCAGTACTTC.

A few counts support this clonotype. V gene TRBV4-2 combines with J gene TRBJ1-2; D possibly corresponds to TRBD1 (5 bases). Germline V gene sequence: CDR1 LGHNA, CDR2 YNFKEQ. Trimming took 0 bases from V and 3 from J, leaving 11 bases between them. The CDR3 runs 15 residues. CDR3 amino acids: CASSQEGQTDYGYTF. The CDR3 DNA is TGTGCCAGCAGCCAAGAAGGGCAGACAGACTATGGCTACACCTTC.

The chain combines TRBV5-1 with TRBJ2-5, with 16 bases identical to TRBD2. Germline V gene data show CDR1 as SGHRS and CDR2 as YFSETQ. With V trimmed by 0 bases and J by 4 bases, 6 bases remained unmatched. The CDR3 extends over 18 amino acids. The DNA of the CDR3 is TGCGCCAGCAGCTTGGCCGGGACTAGCGGGGGGGCACGAGAGACCCAGTACTTC. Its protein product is CASSLAGTSGGARETQYF. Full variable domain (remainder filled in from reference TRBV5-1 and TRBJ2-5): KAGVTQTPRYLIKTRGQQVTLSCSPISGHRSVSWYQQTPGQGLQFLFEYFSETQRNKGNFPGRFSGRQFSNSRSEMNVSTLELGDSALYLCASSLAGTSGGARETQYFGPGTRLLVL.

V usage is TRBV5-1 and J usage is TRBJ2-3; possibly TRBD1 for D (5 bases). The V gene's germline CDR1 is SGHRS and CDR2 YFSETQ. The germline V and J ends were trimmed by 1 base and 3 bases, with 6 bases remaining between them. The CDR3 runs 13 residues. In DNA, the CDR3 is TGCGCCAGCAGCTTGCACAGGACAGATACGCAGTATTTT. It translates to CASSLHRTDTQYF.

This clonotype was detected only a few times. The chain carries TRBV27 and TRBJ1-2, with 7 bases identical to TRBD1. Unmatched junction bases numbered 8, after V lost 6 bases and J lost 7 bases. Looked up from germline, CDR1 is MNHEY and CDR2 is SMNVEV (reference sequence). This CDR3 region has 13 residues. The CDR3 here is CASRLTGVGGYTF. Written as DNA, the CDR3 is TGTGCCAGCAGACTTACAGGGGTGGGTGGCTACACCTTC.

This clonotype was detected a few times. This chain's CDR3 is CATSREPIGLLAKNIQYF. The CDR3 nucleotides read TGTGCCACCAGCAGAGAGCCCATAGGACTTCTAGCCAAAAACATTCAGTACTTC. The chain employs TRBV15 and TRBJ2-4, with TRBD2 as a possible D gene (5 bases). The CDR3 is made up of 18 amino acids. In germline, CDR1 is LNHNV, CDR2 YYDKDF (reference sequence). The V and J ends lost 0 bases and 0 bases respectively, with 15 bases between them.

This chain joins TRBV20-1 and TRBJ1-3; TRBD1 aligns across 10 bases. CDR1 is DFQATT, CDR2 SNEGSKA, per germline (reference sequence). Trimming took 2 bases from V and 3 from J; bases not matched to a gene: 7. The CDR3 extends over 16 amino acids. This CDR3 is CSARSGTGVDGNTIYF. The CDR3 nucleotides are TGCAGTGCTAGAAGCGGGACAGGGGTTGATGGAAACACCATATATTTT.

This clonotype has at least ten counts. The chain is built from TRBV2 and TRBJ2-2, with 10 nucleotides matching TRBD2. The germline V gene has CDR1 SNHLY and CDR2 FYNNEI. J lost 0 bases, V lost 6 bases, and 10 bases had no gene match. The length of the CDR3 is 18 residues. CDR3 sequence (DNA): TGTGCCAGCAGCACCCGTCTCCTAGCGGGGGCGAACACCGGGGAGCTGTTTTTT. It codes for CASSTRLLAGANTGELFF. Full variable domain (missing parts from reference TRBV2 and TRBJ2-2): EPEVTQTPSHQVTQMGQEVILRCVPISNHLYFYWYRQILGQKVEFLVSFYNNEISEKSEIFDDQFSVERPDGSNFTLKIRSTKLEDSAMYFCASSTRLLAGANTGELFFGEGSRLTVL.

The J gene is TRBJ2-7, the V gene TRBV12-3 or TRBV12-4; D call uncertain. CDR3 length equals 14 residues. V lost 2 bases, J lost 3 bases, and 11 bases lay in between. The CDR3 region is CASSLFDRDYEQYV. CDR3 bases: TGTGCCAGCAGTTTATTCGATAGGGACTACGAGCAGTACGTC.

The CDR3, as DNA: TGTGCCAGCAGACCTAGCGGGGGGAGTTCCTACGAGCAGTACTTC. Amino acid sequence: CASRPSGGSSYEQYF. The chain is built from TRBV12-3 or TRBV12-4 and TRBJ2-7; 11 bases match TRBD2. V was pared by 6 bases and J by 1 base, with 5 bases of the junction left unmatched. The CDR3 is 15 residues long.

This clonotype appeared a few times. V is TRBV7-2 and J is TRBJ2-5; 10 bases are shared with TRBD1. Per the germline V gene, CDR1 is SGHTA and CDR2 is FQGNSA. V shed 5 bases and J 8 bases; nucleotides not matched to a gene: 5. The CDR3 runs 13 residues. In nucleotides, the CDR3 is TGTGCCAGCAGCCCGGGACAGGGGAGTACCCAGTACTTC. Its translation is CASSPGQGSTQYF.

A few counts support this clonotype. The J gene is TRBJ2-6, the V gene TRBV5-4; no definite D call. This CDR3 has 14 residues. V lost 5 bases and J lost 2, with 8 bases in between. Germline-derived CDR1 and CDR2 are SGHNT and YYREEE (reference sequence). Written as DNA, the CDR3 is TGTGCCAGCAGATATGGACCTGGGGCCAACGTCCTGACTTTC. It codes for CASRYGPGANVLTF. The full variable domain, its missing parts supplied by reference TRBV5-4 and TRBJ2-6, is ETGVTQSPTHLIKTRGQQVTLRCSSQSGHNTVSWYQQALGQGPQFIFQYYREEENGRGNFPPRFSGLQFPNYSSELNVNALELDDSALYLCASRYGPGANVLTFGAGSRLTVL.

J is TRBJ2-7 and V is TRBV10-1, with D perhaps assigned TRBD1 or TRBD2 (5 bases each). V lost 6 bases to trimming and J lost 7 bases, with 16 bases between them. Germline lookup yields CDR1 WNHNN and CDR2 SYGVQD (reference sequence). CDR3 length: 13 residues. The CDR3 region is CASSASAWGEQYF. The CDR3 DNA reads TGCGCCAGCAGCGCTTCGGCTTGGGGGGAGCAGTACTTC.

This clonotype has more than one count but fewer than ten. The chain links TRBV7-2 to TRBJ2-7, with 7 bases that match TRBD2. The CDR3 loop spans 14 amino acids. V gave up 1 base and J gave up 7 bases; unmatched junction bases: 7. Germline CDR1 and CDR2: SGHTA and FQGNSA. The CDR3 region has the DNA TGTGCCAGCAGCTTAGATCCGGGGGGAAGGGAGCAGTACTTC. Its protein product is CASSLDPGGREQYF. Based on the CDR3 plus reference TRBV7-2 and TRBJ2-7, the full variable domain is GAGVSQSPSNKVTEKGKDVELRCDPISGHTALYWYRQSLGQGLEFLIYFQGNSAPDKSGLPSDRFSAERTGGSVSTLTIQRTQQEDSAVYLCASSLDPGGREQYFGPGTRLTVT.

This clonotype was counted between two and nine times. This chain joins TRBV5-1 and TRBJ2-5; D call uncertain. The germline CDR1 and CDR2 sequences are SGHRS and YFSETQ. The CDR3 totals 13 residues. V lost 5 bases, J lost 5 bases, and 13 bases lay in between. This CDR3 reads CASRTLESETQYF. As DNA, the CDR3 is TGCGCCAGCAGGACCCTAGAGTCGGAGACCCAGTACTTC.

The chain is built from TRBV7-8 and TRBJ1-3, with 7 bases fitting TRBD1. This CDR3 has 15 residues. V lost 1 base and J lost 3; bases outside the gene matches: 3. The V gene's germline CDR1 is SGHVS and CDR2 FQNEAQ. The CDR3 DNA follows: TGTGCCAGCAGCTTAGGGCAGGGGGGTGGAAACACCATATATTTT. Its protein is CASSLGQGGGNTIYF.

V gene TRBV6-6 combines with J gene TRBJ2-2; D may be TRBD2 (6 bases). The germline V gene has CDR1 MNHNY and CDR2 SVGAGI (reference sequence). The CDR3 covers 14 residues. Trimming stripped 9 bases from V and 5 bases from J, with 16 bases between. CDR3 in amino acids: CASCGVAGTGELFF. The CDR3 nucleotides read TGTGCCAGTTGCGGAGTCGCGGGGACCGGGGAGCTGTTTTTT.

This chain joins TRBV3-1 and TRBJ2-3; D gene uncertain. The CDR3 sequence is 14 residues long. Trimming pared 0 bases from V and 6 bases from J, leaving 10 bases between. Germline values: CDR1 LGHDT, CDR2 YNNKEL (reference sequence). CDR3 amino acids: CASSQEGYGDTQYF. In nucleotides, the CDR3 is TGTGCCAGCAGCCAAGAAGGGTACGGGGATACGCAGTATTTT.

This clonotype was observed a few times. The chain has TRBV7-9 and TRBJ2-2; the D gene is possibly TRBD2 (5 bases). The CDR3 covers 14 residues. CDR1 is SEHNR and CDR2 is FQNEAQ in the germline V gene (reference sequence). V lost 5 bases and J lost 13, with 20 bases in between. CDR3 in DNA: TGTGCCAGCAGCCGCCCGGACCGGGGAGTAGTGCTGTTTTTT. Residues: CASSRPDRGVVLFF.

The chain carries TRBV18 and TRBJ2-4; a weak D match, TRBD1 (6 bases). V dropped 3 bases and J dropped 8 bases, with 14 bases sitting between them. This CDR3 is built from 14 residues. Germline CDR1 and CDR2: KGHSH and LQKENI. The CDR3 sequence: CASSPSGTTDIQYF. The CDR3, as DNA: TGTGCCAGCTCACCTTCCGGGACAACGGACATTCAGTACTTC.

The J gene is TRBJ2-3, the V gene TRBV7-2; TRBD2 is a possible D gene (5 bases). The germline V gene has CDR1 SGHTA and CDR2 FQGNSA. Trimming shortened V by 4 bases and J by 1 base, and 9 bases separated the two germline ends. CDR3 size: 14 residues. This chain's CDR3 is CASSYGVRTDTQYF. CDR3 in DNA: TGTGCCAGCAGCTACGGGGTTCGCACAGATACGCAGTATTTT.

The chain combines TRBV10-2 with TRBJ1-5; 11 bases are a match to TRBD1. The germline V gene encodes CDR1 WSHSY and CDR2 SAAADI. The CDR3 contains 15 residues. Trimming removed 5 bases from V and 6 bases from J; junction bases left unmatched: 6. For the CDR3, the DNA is TGCGCCAGCAGTCGGGGACAGGGGGTTGGTCAGCCCCAGCATTTT. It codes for CASSRGQGVGQPQHF.

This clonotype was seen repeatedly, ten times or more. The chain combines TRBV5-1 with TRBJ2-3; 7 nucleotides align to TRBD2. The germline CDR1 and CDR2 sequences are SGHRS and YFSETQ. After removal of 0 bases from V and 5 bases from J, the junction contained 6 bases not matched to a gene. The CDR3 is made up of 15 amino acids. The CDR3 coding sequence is TGCGCCAGCAGCTTGGCCCCGGGGGGAGGAGATACGCAGTATTTT. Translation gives CASSLAPGGGDTQYF.

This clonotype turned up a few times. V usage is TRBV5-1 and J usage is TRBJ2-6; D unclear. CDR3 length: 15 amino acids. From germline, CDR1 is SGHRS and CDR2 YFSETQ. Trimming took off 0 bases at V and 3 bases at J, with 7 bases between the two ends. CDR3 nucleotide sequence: TGCGCCAGCAGCTTGGACCTTGGTGGGGCCAACGTCCTGACTTTC. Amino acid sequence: CASSLDLGGANVLTF.

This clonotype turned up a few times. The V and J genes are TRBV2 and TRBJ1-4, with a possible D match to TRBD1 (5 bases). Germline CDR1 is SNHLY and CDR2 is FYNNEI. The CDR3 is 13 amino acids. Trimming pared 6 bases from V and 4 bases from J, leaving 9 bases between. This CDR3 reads CASRRQSNEKLFF. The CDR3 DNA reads TGTGCCAGCAGAAGACAGAGTAATGAAAAACTGTTTTTT.

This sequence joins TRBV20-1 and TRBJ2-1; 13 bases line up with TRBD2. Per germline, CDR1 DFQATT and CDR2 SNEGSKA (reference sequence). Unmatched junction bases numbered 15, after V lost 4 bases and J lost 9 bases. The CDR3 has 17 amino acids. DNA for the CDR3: TGCAGTGCTATCCCAAGACTAGCGGGGGGCCAGGGGGTTGAGCAGTTCTTC. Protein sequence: CSAIPRLAGGQGVEQFF.

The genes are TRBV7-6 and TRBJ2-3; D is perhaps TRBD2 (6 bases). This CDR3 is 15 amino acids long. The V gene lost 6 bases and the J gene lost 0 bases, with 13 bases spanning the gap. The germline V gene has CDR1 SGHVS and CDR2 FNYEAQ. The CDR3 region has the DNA TGTGCCAGCAGTTCGGGGGTTGCTAGCACAGATACGCAGTATTTT. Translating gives CASSSGVASTDTQYF.

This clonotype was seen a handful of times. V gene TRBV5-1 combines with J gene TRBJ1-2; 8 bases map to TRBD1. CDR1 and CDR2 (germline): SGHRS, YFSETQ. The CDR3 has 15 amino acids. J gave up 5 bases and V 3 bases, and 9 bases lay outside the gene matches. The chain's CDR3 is CASSWGTGPLYGYTF. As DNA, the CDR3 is TGCGCCAGCAGCTGGGGGACAGGACCGCTTTATGGCTACACCTTC. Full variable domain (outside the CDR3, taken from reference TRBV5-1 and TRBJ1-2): KAGVTQTPRYLIKTRGQQVTLSCSPISGHRSVSWYQQTPGQGLQFLFEYFSETQRNKGNFPGRFSGRQFSNSRSEMNVSTLELGDSALYLCASSWGTGPLYGYTFGSGTRLTVV.